These 3 T cell receptor beta chains were all obtained from the same sample, sequenced in a study of blood T cell repertoires in COVID-19. Method: immunoSEQ multiplex PCR; TCRdb's copy keeps in-frame clones and lacks some. The sample includes approximately 140,000 clones, about four fifths of them seen just once. Source material: peripheral blood. The receptors were sampled from a human donor in a cohort sampled during active COVID-19.

The CDR3 loop is CASSPARGAEAFF. For the CDR3, the DNA is TGTGCCAGCTCACCAGCCAGGGGAGCTGAAGCTTTCTTT. This chain joins TRBV18 and TRBJ1-1; D might be TRBD1 (6 bases). CDR1 and CDR2 (germline): KGHSH, LQKENI. This CDR3 is built from 13 residues. V shed 2 bases and J shed 6 bases, with 10 bases lying between them.

This clone has only one observation. The chain employs TRBV2 and TRBJ1-2; D is unclear. This CDR3 spans 13 amino acids. Germline CDR1 reads SNHLY; CDR2 reads FYNNEI. Trimming pared 4 bases from V and 6 bases from J, leaving 12 bases between. The CDR3 loop reads CASSVGRFHGYTF. CDR3 coding DNA: TGTGCCAGCAGTGTGGGCAGGTTCCATGGCTACACCTTC. The variable domain in full, with the rest retrieved from reference TRBV2 and TRBJ1-2, is EPEVTQTPSHQVTQMGQEVILRCVPISNHLYFYWYRQILGQKVEFLVSFYNNEISEKSEIFDDQFSVERPDGSNFTLKIRSTKLEDSAMYFCASSVGRFHGYTFGSGTRLTVV.

The rearrangement joins TRBV5-8 to TRBJ2-1, with 10 bases matching TRBD2. This CDR3 has 15 amino acids. Trimming cost V 5 bases and J 5 bases; bases outside gene matches: 7. Germline CDR1 reads SGHTS; CDR2 reads YDEGEE. CDR3 protein: CASSSWTSGDNEQFF. The DNA for the CDR3 is TGTGCCAGCAGTTCTTGGACTAGCGGAGACAATGAGCAGTTCTTC.